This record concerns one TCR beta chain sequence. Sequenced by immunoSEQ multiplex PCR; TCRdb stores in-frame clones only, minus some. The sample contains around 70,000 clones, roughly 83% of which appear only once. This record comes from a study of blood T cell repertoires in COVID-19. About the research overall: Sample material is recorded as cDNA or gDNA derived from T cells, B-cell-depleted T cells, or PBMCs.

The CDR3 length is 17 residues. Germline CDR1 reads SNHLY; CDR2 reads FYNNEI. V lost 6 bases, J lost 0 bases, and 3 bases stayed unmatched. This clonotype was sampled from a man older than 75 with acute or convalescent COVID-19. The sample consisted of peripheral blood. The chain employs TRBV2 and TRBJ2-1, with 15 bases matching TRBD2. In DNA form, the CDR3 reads TGTGCCAGCAGGCCGGGACTAGCGGGGGGCTCCTACAATGAGCAGTTCTTC. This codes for CASRPGLAGGSYNEQFF. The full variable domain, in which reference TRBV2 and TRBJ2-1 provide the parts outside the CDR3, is EPEVTQTPSHQVTQMGQEVILRCVPISNHLYFYWYRQILGQKVEFLVSFYNNEISEKSEIFDDQFSVERPDGSNFTLKIRSTKLEDSAMYFCASRPGLAGGSYNEQFFGPGTRLTVL.